This is a list of T cell receptor beta chains from one sample in a study of CD8 T cells in Susac syndrome. Via MiXCR, TCRdb re-called the immunoSEQ multiplex PCR reads, giving one row per CDR3 protein. The table has about 400,000 distinct CDR3 sequences, more than 80% seen once. Sequencing used CD8+ T cells from PBMCs. These receptors were collected from a human donor with multiple sclerosis. Each CDR3 is given with its conserved first and last residue. D genes are given only for firm matches. A clone size is listed for some rows: how often the clone was seen (once, few, many), or a class if it is expanded.

CDR3 protein: CASSHEGGQETQYF; CDR3 DNA: TGTGCCAGCAGCCATGAGGGGGGCCAAGAGACCCAGTACTTC; D gene: .; J gene: TRBJ2-5; V gene: TRBV7-7; clone size: .
CDR3 protein: CAISEPGGSAADTQYF; CDR3 DNA: TGTGCCATCAGTGAGCCAGGCGGGAGCGCGGCAGATACGCAGTATTTT; D gene: TRBD2; J gene: TRBJ2-3; V gene: TRBV10-3; clone size: .
CDR3 protein: CASSPALSYEQYF; CDR3 DNA: TGTGCCAGCAGCCCCGCCCTCTCCTACGAGCAGTACTTC; D gene: .; J gene: TRBJ2-7; V gene: TRBV3-1; clone size: .
CDR3 protein: CASSLVGQGVDLPSTDTQYF; CDR3 DNA: TGTGCCAGCAGCTTGGTTGGACAGGGGGTTGATCTCCCTAGCACAGATACGCAGTATTTT; D gene: TRBD1; J gene: TRBJ2-3; V gene: TRBV5-6; clone size: once
CDR3 protein: CASSPTDTAGELFF; CDR3 DNA: TGTGCCAGCAGCCCAACGGACACGGCCGGGGAGCTGTTTTTT; D gene: .; J gene: TRBJ2-2; V gene: TRBV5-6; clone size: .
CDR3 protein: CASSLPSVGRRSYEQYF; CDR3 DNA: TGCGCCAGCAGCTTACCTTCCGTAGGGCGAAGGTCCTACGAGCAGTACTTC; D gene: .; J gene: TRBJ2-7; V gene: TRBV5-1; clone size: .
CDR3 protein: CASSLPGTGETQYF; CDR3 DNA: TGTGCCAGCAGTTTACCCGGGACAGGCGAGACCCAGTACTTC; D gene: TRBD1; J gene: TRBJ2-5; V gene: TRBV27; clone size: .
CDR3 protein: CASSFFQGLYEQYF; CDR3 DNA: TGTGCCAGCAGCTTCTTCCAGGGCCTTTACGAGCAGTACTTC; D gene: .; J gene: TRBJ2-7; V gene: TRBV5-6; clone size: .
CDR3 protein: CASSTQQGGGETQYF; CDR3 DNA: TGTGCCAGCAGTACCCAGCAAGGGGGCGGTGAGACCCAGTACTTC; D gene: TRBD1; J gene: TRBJ2-5; V gene: TRBV25-1; clone size: .
CDR3 protein: CASSHRSTGGNSPLHF; CDR3 DNA: TGTGCCAGCAGCCATAGATCCACAGGGGGAAATTCACCCCTCCACTTT; D gene: TRBD1; J gene: TRBJ1-6; V gene: TRBV3-1; clone size: .
CDR3 protein: CASRPGLALREQYF; CDR3 DNA: TGTGCCAGCAGGCCGGGACTAGCGTTGCGCGAGCAGTACTTC; D gene: TRBD2; J gene: TRBJ2-7; V gene: TRBV27; clone size: .
CDR3 protein: CASSFTTGSSNQPQHF; CDR3 DNA: TGTGCCAGCAGTTTTACGACAGGATCTAGCAATCAGCCCCAGCATTTT; D gene: .; J gene: TRBJ1-5; V gene: TRBV6-6; clone size: .
CDR3 protein: CASSYAEASGELFF; CDR3 DNA: TGTGCCAGCAGTTACGCTGAGGCTTCCGGGGAGCTGTTTTTT; D gene: .; J gene: TRBJ2-2; V gene: TRBV6-6; clone size: .
CDR3 protein: CSVETPATYEQYF; CDR3 DNA: TGCAGCGTTGAAACCCCGGCGACCTACGAGCAGTACTTC; D gene: .; J gene: TRBJ2-7; V gene: TRBV29-1; clone size: .
CDR3 protein: CASSLSRPRGSYGYTF; CDR3 DNA: TGTGCCAGCAGTTTATCAAGGCCCCGGGGGAGCTATGGCTACACCTTC; D gene: .; J gene: TRBJ1-2; V gene: TRBV27; clone size: .
CDR3 protein: CASSRDGTLNTGELFF; CDR3 DNA: TGTGCCAGCAGCCGCGACGGGACACTTAACACCGGGGAGCTGTTTTTT; D gene: .; J gene: TRBJ2-2; V gene: TRBV14; clone size: once
CDR3 protein: CASSPPLGREDYEQYF; CDR3 DNA: TGTGCCAGCTCACCCCCGTTGGGGAGGGAAGACTACGAGCAGTACTTC; D gene: TRBD2; J gene: TRBJ2-7; V gene: TRBV18; clone size: .
CDR3 protein: CASRQGTGTGIEKLFF; CDR3 DNA: TGTGCCAGCAGACAAGGGACCGGGACAGGGATCGAAAAACTGTTTTTT; D gene: TRBD1; J gene: TRBJ1-4; V gene: TRBV7-9; clone size: .
CDR3 protein: CASSQDAGGAAFF; CDR3 DNA: TGCGCCAGCAGCCAAGACGCAGGCGGGGCGGCTTTCTTT; D gene: .; J gene: TRBJ1-1; V gene: TRBV4-1; clone size: once
CDR3 protein: CASSPLGLSYEQYF; CDR3 DNA: TGTGCCAGCAGTCCCTTAGGGCTCTCCTACGAGCAGTACTTC; D gene: .; J gene: TRBJ2-7; V gene: TRBV14; clone size: .
CDR3 protein: CASSLEVTSGADTQYF; CDR3 DNA: TGCGCCAGCAGCTTGGAAGTGACTAGTGGTGCAGATACGCAGTATTTT; D gene: .; J gene: TRBJ2-3; V gene: TRBV5-1; clone size: .
CDR3 protein: CASTTFSGNTIYF; CDR3 DNA: TGTGCCAGCACTACGTTTTCTGGAAACACCATATATTTT; D gene: .; J gene: TRBJ1-3; V gene: TRBV9; clone size: .
CDR3 protein: CSASLLEAFF; CDR3 DNA: TGCAGCGCCTCCCTTTTGGAAGCTTTCTTT; D gene: .; J gene: TRBJ1-1; V gene: TRBV29-1; clone size: .
CDR3 protein: CAGAGTEISGANVLTF; CDR3 DNA: TGTGCCGGGGCCGGGACAGAGATCTCTGGGGCCAACGTCCTGACTTTC; D gene: TRBD1; J gene: TRBJ2-6; V gene: TRBV30; clone size: .
CDR3 protein: CASSQEFGTDDQETQYF; CDR3 DNA: TGTGCCAGCAGTCAGGAGTTCGGGACGGACGACCAAGAGACCCAGTACTTC; D gene: .; J gene: TRBJ2-5; V gene: TRBV5-4; clone size: once
CDR3 protein: CASRLPGPGELFF; CDR3 DNA: TGTGCCAGCAGACTCCCGGGTCCCGGGGAGCTGTTTTTT; D gene: .; J gene: TRBJ2-2; V gene: TRBV28; clone size: .
CDR3 protein: CASSSTVRGDRELFF; CDR3 DNA: TGTGCCAGCAGCTCGACGGTCAGGGGGGACCGGGAGCTGTTTTTT; D gene: .; J gene: TRBJ2-2; V gene: TRBV7-9; clone size: .